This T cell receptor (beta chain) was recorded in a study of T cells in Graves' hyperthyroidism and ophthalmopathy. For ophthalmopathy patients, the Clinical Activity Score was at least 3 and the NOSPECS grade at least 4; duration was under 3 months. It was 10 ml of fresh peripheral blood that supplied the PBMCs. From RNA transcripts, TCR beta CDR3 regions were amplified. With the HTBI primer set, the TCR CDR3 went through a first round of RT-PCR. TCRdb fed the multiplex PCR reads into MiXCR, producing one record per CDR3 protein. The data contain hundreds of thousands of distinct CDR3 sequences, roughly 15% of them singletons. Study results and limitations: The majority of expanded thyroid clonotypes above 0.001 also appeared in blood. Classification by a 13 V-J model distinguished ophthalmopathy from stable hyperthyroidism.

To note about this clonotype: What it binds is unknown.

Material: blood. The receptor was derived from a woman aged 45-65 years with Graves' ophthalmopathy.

CDR3 residues: CASSHDRGGMNTEAFF. The CDR3 coding sequence is TGTGCCAGCAGTCACGACAGGGGGGGCATGAACACTGAAGCTTTCTTT. This chain links TRBV9 with TRBJ1-1, with TRBD1 identical over 9 bases. J was trimmed by 0 bases and V by 5 bases; bases with no gene match: 8. Germline-derived CDR1 and CDR2 are SGDLS and YYNGEE. The CDR3 loop spans 16 amino acids.